These T cell receptor beta chains were read from a single sample in a study of monozygotic twins with inflammatory bowel disease. TCRdb re-called the 5' RACE reads and catalogs CDR3 proteins one per entry, DNA excluded. The sample holds approximately 400,000 distinct CDR3 sequences. Sequencing input: blood. The receptors were sampled from a human donor with ulcerative colitis or Crohn's disease, or a healthy co-twin of an affected twin (not recorded which). The CDR3 runs from the conserved cysteine through the conserved F or W. Fields, in order: J gene, V gene, CDR3 protein.

TRBJ1-2,TRBV18,CASSTTGGRNYGYTF
TRBJ1-2,TRBV12-3/TRBV12-4,CASSLSRTAYYGYTF
TRBJ2-2,TRBV7-6,CASSLTGTGTTGELFF
TRBJ1-4,TRBV7-9,CASSHRDTNEKLFF
TRBJ2-1,TRBV6-1,CASSITGTSNHELFF
TRBJ1-5,TRBV11-2,CASSSTADRGLVSNQPQHF
TRBJ2-5,TRBV10-3,CAISEPPGETQYF
TRBJ2-1,TRBV20-1,CSARDQRISSYNEQFF
TRBJ2-1,TRBV29-1,CSVGGGDYNEQFF
TRBJ2-3,TRBV18,CASSPPGLAEFTDTQYF
TRBJ1-5,TRBV7-9,CASSEDTLSNQPQHF
TRBJ2-1,TRBV7-3,CASSSSFGAYNEQFF